The source of this T cell receptor beta chain is a study of shared clonotypes between healthy human individuals. Assay: immunoSEQ multiplex PCR; the TCRdb copy retains only in-frame clones and omits some. The sample consists of 2 million to 2.5 million clones, approximately 93% of them appearing once. Study donors comprised healthy, HIV-negative adults devoid of recent acute infection or vaccination. The sequence derives from a young man in good health. Some clones in this sample may be carry-over from other donors' samples. Sample: naive CD4+ T cells from PBMCs. Sample subset: CD45RA+ positively selected.

The CDR3 region has the DNA TGTGCCAGCAGCCCGGAGCAGGGGGCGTACGAGCAGTACTTC. Translated: CASSPEQGAYEQYF. The chain carries TRBV2 and TRBJ2-7; 8 nucleotides align to TRBD1. The CDR3 totals 14 residues. Germline-derived CDR1 and CDR2 are SNHLY and FYNNEI. V lost 6 bases, J lost 4 bases, and 8 bases stayed unmatched.